The 27 T cell receptor beta chains below were found in one sample sequenced in a study of blood T cell repertoires in COVID-19. Clones were read by immunoSEQ multiplex PCR, and TCRdb kept only the in-frame ones, dropping some. The sample has roughly 6,200 clones; around 67% are singletons. The specimen was peripheral blood. The source is a man in his sixties with acute or convalescent COVID-19.

The rearrangement uses TRBV11-2 and TRBJ1-2; 10 bases fit TRBD1. The CDR3 length is 15 residues. Germline lookup yields CDR1 SGHAT and CDR2 FQNNGV. Trimming at V came to 5 bases and at J to 5 bases, leaving 8 bases not matched to a gene. Here the CDR3 reads CASSGYRDRGYGYTF. The CDR3 nucleotides read TGTGCCAGCAGCGGATACCGGGACAGGGGATATGGCTACACCTTC.

This chain joins TRBV10-3 and TRBJ1-2, with unresolved D. The CDR3 totals 15 residues. Deletions cut 0 bases from V and 2 bases from J, with 10 bases between. Germline CDR1 is ENHRY and CDR2 is SYGVKD. In DNA form, the CDR3 reads TGTGCCATCAGTGAGTCGAGGATAGCCAACTATGGCTACACCTTC. Translating gives CAISESRIANYGYTF.

The rearrangement uses TRBV6-6 and TRBJ2-1; 9 nucleotides line up with TRBD1. Germline assignment: CDR1 MNHNY and CDR2 SVGAGI (reference sequence). The CDR3 is 16 residues long. Trimming took 0 bases from V and 5 from J; bases not matched to a gene: 5. The CDR3 region is CASSYSRTGVDNEQFF. The CDR3 DNA sequence: TGTGCCAGCAGTTACTCAAGGACAGGGGTTGACAATGAGCAGTTCTTC.

V usage is TRBV10-3 and J usage is TRBJ2-1; no clear D gene. From germline, CDR1 is ENHRY and CDR2 SYGVKD. V was clipped by 3 bases and J by 0 bases, with 15 bases between them. CDR3 length: 17 residues. The CDR3 DNA reads as TGTGCCATCAGTGAATCGATTAGCCGCACCTCCTACAATGAGCAGTTCTTC. Amino acid sequence: CAISESISRTSYNEQFF.

The V and J genes are TRBV28 and TRBJ2-2, with D tentatively TRBD1 (6 bases). Trimming took 6 bases from V and 3 from J, leaving 20 bases between them. The CDR3 totals 17 residues. The germline gives CDR1 MDHEN, CDR2 SYDVKM. The CDR3 DNA follows: TGTGCCAGCAGATACCTTCCAGGGGTGGCGGACACCGGGGAGCTGTTTTTT. It codes for CASRYLPGVADTGELFF.

CDR3 sequence (DNA): TGTGCCAGCAGCCAAGAGCTGGGGGGGAGGGCTGAAGCTTTCTTT. Translated, it gives CASSQELGGRAEAFF. The chain combines TRBV3-1 (or the pseudogene TRBV3-2) with TRBJ1-1, with a tentative D call TRBD1 (5 bases). Per the germline V gene, CDR1 is LGHDT and CDR2 is YNNKEL (reference sequence). The V gene lost 0 bases and the J gene lost 6 bases, with 14 bases spanning the gap. The CDR3 spans 15 residues.

The V gene is TRBV19, the J gene TRBJ1-5; 8 nucleotides agree with TRBD1. Trimming cost V 3 bases and J 3 bases; bases outside gene matches: 7. CDR3 length: 16 amino acids. Germline V CDR1 and CDR2: LNHDA, SQIVND (reference sequence). The CDR3: CASSIAGGAPNQPQHF. The CDR3 DNA reads TGTGCCAGTAGTATTGCAGGGGGCGCCCCCAATCAGCCCCAGCATTTT. The variable domain in full, completed from reference TRBV19 and TRBJ1-5, reads DGGITQSPKYLFRKEGQNVTLSCEQNLNHDAMYWYRQDPGQGLRLIYYSQIVNDFQKGDIAEGYSVSREKKESFPLTVTSAQKNPTAFYLCASSIAGGAPNQPQHFGDGTRLSIL.

V usage is TRBV27 and J usage is TRBJ2-7; TRBD1 aligns across 11 bases. V trimming: 8 bases; J trimming: 2 bases; junction bases outside the gene matches: 11. This CDR3 is 16 amino acids long. Germline assignment: CDR1 MNHEY and CDR2 SMNVEV (reference sequence). The CDR3 region has the DNA TGTGCCAGCGTAGATTTGGGACAGGGGGGAACCTACGAGCAGTACTTC. This codes for CASVDLGQGGTYEQYF.

This clone has more than one count but fewer than ten. The chain has TRBV4-1 and TRBJ1-5; maybe TRBD1 (5 bases). Germline CDR1 reads MGHRA; CDR2 reads YSYEKL. The CDR3 covers 15 residues. V was trimmed by 1 base and J by 4 bases, leaving 11 bases between them. The CDR3 here is CASSQVARENQPQHF. The CDR3 DNA sequence: TGCGCCAGCAGCCAAGTCGCCAGGGAAAATCAGCCCCAGCATTTT.

This sequence joins TRBV7-2 and TRBJ2-7; D gene uncertain. The ends were cut back, 3 bases at V and 3 bases at J, with 12 bases in the middle. CDR3 length equals 14 residues. Germline V gives CDR1 SGHTA, CDR2 FQGNSA. CDR3 DNA sequence: TGTGCCAGCAGCTTGGTAGCTCTGGACTACGAGCAGTACTTC. Protein sequence: CASSLVALDYEQYF.

The V call is TRBV4-1, the J call TRBJ1-2, with 11 bases aligning to TRBD1. The CDR3 loop spans 16 amino acids. CDR1 is MGHRA and CDR2 is YSYEKL in the germline V gene. The V gene end was trimmed by 1 base and the J gene end by 5 bases; junction bases not matched to a gene: 6. This CDR3 is CASSQAPGQGVYGYTF. Here the CDR3 DNA reads TGCGCCAGCAGCCAAGCCCCGGGACAGGGGGTGTATGGCTACACCTTC.

The CDR3 region is CASSYSTGGKLFF. DNA for the CDR3: TGTGCCAGCAGTTACTCGACAGGTGGAAAACTGTTTTTT. The V call is TRBV6-5, the J call TRBJ1-4; a possible D gene is TRBD1 (6 bases). Germline V gives CDR1 MNHEY, CDR2 SVGAGI. The CDR3 totals 13 residues. V was pared by 0 bases and J by 10 bases, with 9 bases between.

This clone was seen only a few times. V gene TRBV6-5 combines with J gene TRBJ1-1; D gene uncertain. Germline CDR1 is MNHEY and CDR2 is SVGAGI. The CDR3 runs to 14 residues. V was shortened by 0 bases and J by 1 base, with 6 bases between the two germline ends. The CDR3 DNA reads TGTGCCAGCAGTTACTCGAGACAGAACACTGAAGCTTTCTTT. Its protein product is CASSYSRQNTEAFF.

The J gene is TRBJ2-1, the V gene TRBV5-1, with TRBD2 identical over 9 bases. V lost 6 bases to trimming and J lost 9 bases; unmatched junction nucleotides: 7. The CDR3 sequence is 13 residues long. CDR1 and CDR2 (germline): SGHRS, YFSETQ. The CDR3 bases are TGCGCCAGCAAATCGGGGACTAGCACTGAGCAGTTCTTC. Protein sequence: CASKSGTSTEQFF.

V is TRBV6-6 and J is TRBJ1-2, with a tentative D call TRBD1 (5 bases). This CDR3 is 12 amino acids long. The germline V gene has CDR1 MNHNY and CDR2 SVGAGI (reference sequence). V gave up 11 bases and J gave up 0 bases, with 10 bases separating them. The CDR3 DNA follows: TGTGCCGGGGGGACCCCTAACTATGGCTACACCTTC. Translation: CAGGTPNYGYTF.

The table lists this clone with a few counts. This chain links TRBV6-6 with TRBJ2-7, with 9 bases identical to TRBD1. CDR3 length: 13 amino acids. Germline lookup yields CDR1 MNHNY and CDR2 SVGAGI (reference sequence). Trimming removed 6 bases from V and 6 bases from J; junction bases left unmatched: 6. CDR3 sequence: CASRQGQGSEQYF. CDR3 DNA: TGTGCCAGCAGACAGGGACAGGGAAGCGAGCAGTACTTC.

This chain joins TRBV7-3 and TRBJ2-7; 8 bases fit TRBD1. Germline CDR1 reads SGHTA; CDR2 reads FQGTGA. V was clipped by 5 bases and J by 7 bases; unmatched bases: 7. The CDR3 is 13 amino acids. The CDR3 protein is CASSPGQGQEQYF. CDR3 nucleotides: TGTGCCAGCAGCCCAGGACAGGGACAGGAGCAGTACTTC.

This clone has just a few counts. J is TRBJ1-5 and V is TRBV5-6; no clear D gene. Germline V gene sequence: CDR1 SGHDT, CDR2 YYEEEE. Trimming pared 0 bases from V and 7 bases from J, leaving 14 bases between. CDR3 length: 15 amino acids. The CDR3 DNA reads as TGTGCCAGCAGCTTGGTCGGGGAGGAGGAACAGCCCCAGCATTTT. Translation gives CASSLVGEEEQPQHF.

The CDR3 DNA sequence: TGCGCCAGCAGCTTGGGGACAGGGTCTGATGGCTACACCTTC. Amino acids: CASSLGTGSDGYTF. The chain couples TRBV5-1 to TRBJ1-2; 8 bases fit TRBD1. Per the germline V gene, CDR1 is SGHRS and CDR2 is YFSETQ. The length of the CDR3 is 14 residues. Unmatched junction bases numbered 4, after V lost 0 bases and J lost 6 bases. The complete variable domain, with remaining parts taken from reference TRBV5-1 and TRBJ1-2, reads KAGVTQTPRYLIKTRGQQVTLSCSPISGHRSVSWYQQTPGQGLQFLFEYFSETQRNKGNFPGRFSGRQFSNSRSEMNVSTLELGDSALYLCASSLGTGSDGYTFGSGTRLTVV.

The chain has TRBV6-5 and TRBJ2-3; 8 bases match TRBD2. Trimming cost V 2 bases and J 4 bases; bases outside gene matches: 8. CDR1 is MNHEY and CDR2 is SVGAGI in the germline V gene. This CDR3 has 16 residues. CDR3 protein: CASSYRAGGPADTQYF. CDR3 DNA: TGTGCCAGCAGTTACCGGGCGGGGGGACCCGCAGATACGCAGTATTTT.

The chain links TRBV7-9 to TRBJ1-2; the match to TRBD1 covers 12 bases. V lost 3 bases and J lost 7; bases outside the gene matches: 3. This CDR3 contains 14 residues. CDR1 and CDR2 from the germline V gene are SEHNR and FQNEAQ (reference sequence). The CDR3 region has the DNA TGTGCCAGCAGCTTGGGACAGGGGGCGCGTGGCTACACCTTC. Translating it yields CASSLGQGARGYTF.

The chain uses TRBV5-6 and TRBJ1-5; D might be TRBD1 (5 bases). CDR1 and CDR2 from the germline V gene are SGHDT and YYEEEE. The CDR3 length is 14 residues. V shed 2 bases and J shed 3 bases, with 9 bases lying between them. CDR3 sequence reads: CASSLGQTNQPQHF. The CDR3 nucleotides are TGTGCCAGCAGCTTAGGACAAACCAATCAGCCCCAGCATTTT.

J is TRBJ1-2 and V is TRBV5-1; 7 bases match TRBD1. The germline gives CDR1 SGHRS, CDR2 YFSETQ. The CDR3 covers 14 residues. V lost 5 bases, J lost 3 bases, and 7 bases stayed unmatched. In nucleotides, the CDR3 is TGCGCCAGCAGGTCGGACAGGTCTCACTATGGCTACACCTTC. It yields the protein CASRSDRSHYGYTF.

CDR3 protein: CASSIQIRSNQPQHF. CDR3 nucleotides: TGTGCCAGTAGTATTCAGATCCGAAGCAATCAGCCCCAGCATTTT. The chain combines TRBV19 with TRBJ1-5; D remains unclear. The CDR3 loop spans 15 amino acids. V lost 3 bases to trimming and J lost 1 base, with 10 bases between them. Germline-derived CDR1 and CDR2 are LNHDA and SQIVND (reference sequence).

V and J are TRBV12-5 and TRBJ2-3, with 8 positions matching TRBD1. In germline, CDR1 is LGHNT, CDR2 FRNRAP. Germline trimming cut 4 bases from V and 2 bases from J; bases unmatched to any gene: 5. The CDR3 runs to 15 residues. The DNA of the CDR3 is TGTGCTAGTGGTTCAGGACAGGGCCACACAGATACGCAGTATTTT. Amino acids: CASGSGQGHTDTQYF.

The V gene is TRBV6-5, the J gene TRBJ1-5, with D unclear. The V end lost 7 bases, the J end lost 2 bases, and 12 bases lay between the germline ends. The CDR3 has 14 residues. From germline, CDR1 is MNHEY and CDR2 SVGAGI. CDR3 coding DNA: TGTGCCAGCAATCGAGGGAGGGGCAATCAGCCCCAGCATTTT. Translation gives CASNRGRGNQPQHF.

The J gene is TRBJ2-7, the V gene TRBV5-4, with 10 bases lining up with TRBD2. CDR1 is SGHNT and CDR2 is YYREEE in the germline V gene (reference sequence). CDR3 size: 16 residues. V trimming: 2 bases; J trimming: 0 bases; junction bases outside the gene matches: 5. The DNA of the CDR3 is TGTGCCAGCAGCTTAGTAGCGGGAGGCCTCTCCTACGAGCAGTACTTC. Translating it yields CASSLVAGGLSYEQYF.